The next 25 T cell receptor beta chains were all read from a single sample in a study of cytomegalovirus exposure and HLA in healthy donors. 60 Vbeta and 13 Jbeta primers were used in PCR. The assay was immunoSEQ multiplex PCR, and TCRdb's table has in-frame clones only and misses some. Of 95,000 to 150,000 clones listed, around 79% are singletons. The sequenced sample was PBMCs. These receptors all come from a woman in her 30s in good health and CMV-seropositive.

V and J are TRBV9 and TRBJ2-1; D perhaps matches TRBD2 (6 bases). From germline, CDR1 is SGDLS and CDR2 YYNGEE. The V gene lost 1 base and the J gene lost 6 bases, with 11 bases spanning the gap. This CDR3 region has 14 residues. CDR3: CASSVREARNEQFF. The CDR3 DNA sequence: TGTGCCAGCAGCGTAAGGGAGGCGCGCAATGAGCAGTTCTTC.

This sequence joins TRBV18 and TRBJ2-1; D possibly corresponds to TRBD1 (5 bases). The V gene's germline CDR1 is KGHSH and CDR2 LQKENI. The CDR3 runs to 13 residues. Trimming removed 2 bases from V and 5 bases from J, with 7 bases in between. The CDR3 DNA sequence: TGTGCCAGCTCACCAACGACAGACAATGAGCAGTTCTTC. Protein sequence: CASSPTTDNEQFF.

Only one count was recorded for this clone. The chain links TRBV6-6 to TRBJ2-7; 11 bases line up with TRBD1. The CDR3 length is 13 residues. The ends lost 5 bases at V and 5 bases at J; junction bases unmatched: 2. Germline V gives CDR1 MNHNY, CDR2 SVGAGI (reference sequence). The CDR3 reads CASSGQGAHEQYF. CDR3 DNA: TGTGCCAGCAGTGGACAGGGGGCCCACGAGCAGTACTTC.

V usage is TRBV29-1 and J usage is TRBJ1-4; D unresolved. The CDR3 sequence is 15 residues long. Germline V CDR1 and CDR2: SQVTM, ANQGSEA. The V and J ends lost 4 bases and 5 bases respectively, with 17 bases between them. CDR3 in amino acids: CSVGGQAGGNEKLFF. CDR3 bases: TGCAGCGTTGGAGGGCAGGCAGGAGGGAATGAAAAACTGTTTTTT.

The chain recombines TRBV11-2 with TRBJ2-5, with D hard to call. CDR1 and CDR2 (germline): SGHAT, FQNNGV. This CDR3 has 15 amino acids. The germline V and J ends were trimmed by 4 bases and 0 bases, with 12 bases remaining between them. The CDR3 sequence: CASSSGPLNQETQYF. The DNA for the CDR3 is TGTGCCAGCAGCTCCGGTCCACTGAACCAAGAGACCCAGTACTTC.

The V gene is TRBV7-2, the J gene TRBJ2-5, with D tentatively TRBD2 (5 bases). Germline V gives CDR1 SGHTA, CDR2 FQGNSA. CDR3 length: 16 residues. V was trimmed by 3 bases and J by 5 bases, leaving 19 bases between them. CDR3 sequence reads: CASSFSFSTGGETQYF. The CDR3 coding sequence is TGTGCCAGCAGCTTCAGCTTCTCAACTGGCGGGGAGACCCAGTACTTC. The whole variable domain, remainder taken from reference TRBV7-2 and TRBJ2-5, is GAGVSQSPSNKVTEKGKDVELRCDPISGHTALYWYRQSLGQGLEFLIYFQGNSAPDKSGLPSDRFSAERTGGSVSTLTIQRTQQEDSAVYLCASSFSFSTGGETQYFGPGTRLLVL.

V and J are TRBV10-1 and TRBJ1-1, with TRBD1 as a possible D gene (6 bases). CDR1 and CDR2 (germline): WNHNN, SYGVQD (reference sequence). V was clipped by 5 bases and J by 0 bases, with 16 bases between them. The CDR3 totals 16 residues. The CDR3 sequence: CASSPNRQEMNTEAFF. The DNA of the CDR3 is TGCGCCAGCAGTCCGAACCGACAGGAAATGAACACTGAAGCTTTCTTT.

The rearrangement uses TRBV4-1 and TRBJ1-1, with 7 bases matching TRBD1. CDR3 length equals 19 residues. Germline V CDR1 and CDR2: MGHRA, YSYEKL. J was trimmed by 0 bases and V by 4 bases; bases with no gene match: 17. CDR3 DNA: TGCGCCAGCAGCCCCCCGCCCCCACCGAGGGGACAGATGAACACTGAAGCTTTCTTT. Translation gives CASSPPPPPRGQMNTEAFF.

The chain carries TRBV28 and TRBJ2-5, with a weak D call TRBD2 (5 bases). With 8 bases removed from V and 1 base from J, the gap between germline ends came to 11 bases. The CDR3 has 13 amino acids. Germline V gene sequence: CDR1 MDHEN, CDR2 SYDVKM. This CDR3 is CASSLASQETQYF. For the CDR3, the DNA is TGTGCCAGCTCCTTAGCGAGCCAAGAGACCCAGTACTTC.

V gene TRBV6-5 combines with J gene TRBJ1-1; no definite D call. Trimming removed 8 bases at V and 4 bases at J, with 8 bases between. Germline CDR1 and CDR2: MNHEY and SVGAGI. The CDR3 consists of 11 residues. Here the CDR3 reads CASESLTEAFF. DNA of the CDR3: TGTGCCAGCGAGTCACTCACTGAAGCTTTCTTT.

The chain links TRBV6-5 to TRBJ2-3; a possible D gene is TRBD2 (5 bases). Germline CDR1 and CDR2: MNHEY and SVGAGI. The CDR3 is 13 amino acids. V was pared by 7 bases and J by 0 bases, with 8 bases between. CDR3 sequence reads: CASMRDSTDTQYF. Written as DNA, the CDR3 is TGTGCCAGCATGAGGGATAGCACAGATACGCAGTATTTT.

This rearrangement joins TRBV30 to TRBJ2-7, with 14 bases identical to TRBD2. This CDR3 is built from 15 residues. Unmatched junction bases numbered 3, after V lost 0 bases and J lost 5 bases. The V gene's germline CDR1 is GTSNPN and CDR2 SVGIG (reference sequence). CDR3 sequence: CAWSVGLAGAHEQYF. The DNA of the CDR3 is TGTGCCTGGAGTGTGGGACTAGCGGGGGCCCACGAGCAGTACTTC.

V and J are TRBV9 and TRBJ2-2; no clear D gene. CDR3 length equals 13 residues. Germline-derived CDR1 and CDR2 are SGDLS and YYNGEE. Trimming cost V 0 bases and J 5 bases, with 5 bases left between them. CDR3 amino acids: CASSVDSTGELFF. CDR3 bases: TGTGCCAGCAGCGTAGATTCGACCGGGGAGCTGTTTTTT. Full variable domain (remainder filled in from reference TRBV9 and TRBJ2-2): DSGVTQTPKHLITATGQRVTLRCSPRSGDLSVYWYQQSLDQGLQFLIQYYNGEERAKGNILERFSAQQFPDLHSELNLSSLELGDSALYFCASSVDSTGELFFGEGSRLTVL.

The chain carries TRBV7-3 and TRBJ2-5; TRBD2 matches 10 bases. The germline gives CDR1 SGHTA, CDR2 FQGTGA. Unmatched junction bases numbered 4, after V lost 5 bases and J lost 4 bases. The CDR3 contains 14 residues. Written as DNA, the CDR3 is TGTGCCAGCAGCCAGCGGGGGGGCAGAGAGACCCAGTACTTC. Translation: CASSQRGGRETQYF.

The V and J genes are TRBV5-1 and TRBJ1-4, with 7 bases that match TRBD1. J lost 7 bases, V lost 4 bases, and 7 bases had no gene match. Germline-derived CDR1 and CDR2 are SGHRS and YFSETQ. CDR3 length equals 14 residues. For the CDR3, the DNA is TGCGCCAGCAGCCTCGGGACAGTGGGTGAAAAACTGTTTTTT. It encodes CASSLGTVGEKLFF.

This chain joins TRBV2 and TRBJ2-1, with 9 bases that match TRBD2. There are 13 residues in the CDR3. Germline values: CDR1 SNHLY, CDR2 FYNNEI. V shed 6 bases, J shed 10 bases, and the junction held 7 bases outside the gene matches. The CDR3 DNA is TGTGCCAGCAGGAGGGGACTAGCAAGCGAGCAGTTCTTC. This sequence encodes CASRRGLASEQFF.

The CDR3 coding sequence is TGTGCCAGCAGTCCCAAGACAGGGGGTCTGACTAATGAAAAACTGTTTTTT. It encodes CASSPKTGGLTNEKLFF. V is TRBV27 and J is TRBJ1-4; 9 bases agree with TRBD1. Losses at the gene ends were 5 bases for V and 2 bases for J; bases not matched to a gene: 9. CDR1 MNHEY and CDR2 SMNVEV come from the germline V gene (reference sequence). This CDR3 region has 17 residues.

The rearrangement joins TRBV7-6 to TRBJ1-1, with D possibly being TRBD1 (6 bases). CDR3 size: 13 residues. Germline V CDR1 and CDR2: SGHVS, FNYEAQ. V was cut by 5 bases and J by 8 bases, with 15 bases left in between. The CDR3 bases are TGTGCCAGCAGCCCGCTCAGGGGATCGGAAGCTTTCTTT. Its translation is CASSPLRGSEAFF. The variable domain in full, with the rest retrieved from reference TRBV7-6 and TRBJ1-1, is GAGVSQSPRYKVTKRGQDVALRCDPISGHVSLYWYRQALGQGPEFLTYFNYEAQQDKSGLPNDRFSAERPEGSISTLTIQRTEQRDSAMYRCASSPLRGSEAFFGQGTRLTVV.

The chain carries TRBV6-1 and TRBJ1-4; D gene unclear. There are 14 residues in the CDR3. CDR1 MNHNS and CDR2 SASEGT come from the germline V gene. V lost 10 bases to trimming and J lost 0 bases, with 12 bases between them. CDR3 sequence reads: CAISDGTTNEKLFF. The CDR3 DNA follows: TGTGCCATCTCCGACGGGACAACTAATGAAAAACTGTTTTTT.

J is TRBJ1-5 and V is TRBV4-1; no clear D. The CDR3 is 15 residues long. Germline V gives CDR1 MGHRA, CDR2 YSYEKL. The V end lost 0 bases, the J end lost 7 bases, and 13 bases lay between the germline ends. The CDR3 protein is CASSQEPGSRQPQHF. The CDR3 DNA reads as TGCGCCAGCAGCCAAGAGCCGGGTTCAAGGCAGCCCCAGCATTTT.

The chain carries TRBV29-1 and TRBJ2-2, with a possible D match to TRBD1 (6 bases). The CDR3 is 11 amino acids. With 4 bases removed from V and 11 bases from J, the gap between germline ends came to 11 bases. Germline lookup yields CDR1 SQVTM and CDR2 ANQGSEA. The CDR3 DNA reads TGCAGCGTTGCGGCAGGGGATGAGCTGTTTTTT. Translation gives CSVAAGDELFF.

The V call is TRBV4-1, the J call TRBJ2-5; D uncertain. The CDR3 has 14 residues. With 3 bases removed from V and 2 bases from J, the gap between germline ends came to 10 bases. In germline, CDR1 is MGHRA, CDR2 YSYEKL. The CDR3 sequence is CASSQRQAQETQYF. DNA for the CDR3: TGCGCCAGCAGCCAGCGTCAGGCGCAAGAGACCCAGTACTTC.

Here the CDR3 reads CASWPRQGASTGELFF. For the CDR3, the DNA is TGCGCCAGCTGGCCCCGACAGGGAGCAAGCACCGGGGAGCTGTTTTTT. The chain has TRBV5-1 and TRBJ2-2; 7 positions match TRBD1. Trimming took 7 bases from V and 4 from J; bases not matched to a gene: 13. CDR3 size: 16 residues. Looked up from germline, CDR1 is SGHRS and CDR2 is YFSETQ.

This clone was recorded many times. The V call is TRBV4-2, the J call TRBJ1-3; 8 bases match TRBD1. The CDR3 runs to 16 residues. Trimming at V came to 2 bases and at J to 3 bases, leaving 6 bases not matched to a gene. CDR1 and CDR2 from the germline V gene are LGHNA and YNFKEQ. CDR3 amino acids: CASSQPWTGNGNTIYF. The CDR3 coding sequence is TGTGCCAGCAGCCAACCGTGGACAGGGAATGGAAACACCATATATTTT.

The V and J genes are TRBV4-3 and TRBJ1-2; TRBD1 agrees at 9 bases. From germline, CDR1 is LGHNA and CDR2 YSLEER. This CDR3 has 15 residues. J lost 7 bases, V lost 1 base, and 7 bases had no gene match. CDR3 loop: CASSQVTGGEGGYTF. For the CDR3, the DNA is TGCGCCAGCAGCCAAGTCACAGGGGGCGAGGGTGGCTACACCTTC.